The clone carrying this T cell receptor beta chain was seen many times. Germline-derived CDR1 and CDR2 are PRHDT and FYEKMQ (reference sequence). V shed 6 bases and J shed 2 bases, with 16 bases lying between them. CDR3 size: 15 residues. The data originate from a study of T-cell reconstitution after alpha-beta-depleted transplantation in children. Unique molecular identifiers featured in how the TCRbeta library was prepared. One entry per CDR3 protein results from TCRdb running MiXCR on the PCR reads. Among some 530,000 distinct CDR3 sequences listed, 12% were seen once. The chain uses TRBV13 and TRBJ2-5; D is perhaps TRBD1 (6 bases). The sequence was collected from a human donor who donated a stem cell graft to a child with combined immunodeficiency. The sequences come from PBMCs from the stem cell graft donor, collected from the stem cell graft. Written as DNA, the CDR3 is TGTGCCAGCAGGATCCCCAGGGGATGGCAAGAGACCCAGTACTTC. Residues: CASRIPRGWQETQYF.